This T cell receptor (beta chain) was identified during a study of cytomegalovirus exposure and HLA in healthy donors. The PCR had 60 Vbeta and 13 Jbeta primers. Method: immunoSEQ multiplex PCR; TCRdb's copy keeps in-frame clones and lacks some. The table has 95,000 to 150,000 clones, about 75% seen once. This CDR3 is 14 amino acids long. Germline assignment: CDR1 MNHNS and CDR2 SASEGT. The V gene lost 0 bases and the J gene lost 3 bases, with 8 bases spanning the gap. This sequence was found in a man aged 55 to 70 in good health and CMV-seropositive. What was sequenced was PBMCs. The V gene is TRBV6-1, the J gene TRBJ1-1; D is possibly TRBD1 (5 bases). The CDR3 coding sequence is TGTGCCAGCAGTGAAGCGCCAGGGTACACTGAAGCTTTCTTT. Its translation is CASSEAPGYTEAFF.